This T cell receptor (beta chain) is from a study of regulatory T cells in long-lasting Graves disease. General study points: The study found TRBV28, TRBJ1-2 and TRBJ2-5 favored in persistent disease.

Time point indicated: persistent/refractory GD, antithyroid drugs over 5 years with positive TRAb. Following extraction of RNA from PBMCs, that RNA was used to make the TCR library. CDR3-region Arm-PCR and iRepertoire HTBI primers produced the TCR beta libraries. MiXCR, run by TCRdb on the multiplex PCR reads, gives a single entry per CDR3 protein. The sample lists hundreds of thousands of distinct CDR3 sequences; around 20% were seen once. In germline, CDR1 is SGHAT, CDR2 FQNNGV. The length of the CDR3 is 15 residues. V was trimmed by 6 bases and J by 7 bases, leaving 16 bases between them. This clonotype was picked up many times. Antigen specificity is unknown.

The sequencing used peripheral blood mononuclear cells (PBMCs), collected when the disease was refractory, from a patient treated with antithyroid drugs. The rearrangement joins TRBV11-2 to TRBJ1-6; a possible D gene is TRBD1 (5 bases). The source is a female donor with Graves disease. Here the CDR3 DNA reads TGTGCCAGCAGGTCGGCGGGGGGACGGAATTCACCCCTCCACTTT. It is translated as CASRSAGGRNSPLHF. Filled out from reference TRBV11-2 and TRBJ1-6, the complete variable domain reads EAGVAQSPRYKIIEKRQSVAFWCNPISGHATLYWYQQILGQGPKLLIQFQNNGVVDDSQLPKDRFSAERLKGVDSTLKIQPAKLEDSAVYLCASRSAGGRNSPLHFGNGTRLTVT.